This T cell receptor beta chain was captured by sequencing in a study of blood T cell repertoires in COVID-19. Looking at the study overall: T cells, B-cell-depleted T cells, or PBMCs supplied cDNA or gDNA.

The length of the CDR3 is 14 residues. Trimming removed 6 bases at V and 10 bases at J, with 16 bases between. The V gene's germline CDR1 is MNHNY and CDR2 SVGAGI (reference sequence). Data came from immunoSEQ multiplex PCR; TCRdb stores just in-frame clones and leaves some out. This sample carries 250,000 to 350,000 clones, more than 65% of them seen once, and the ten largest clones take 15% to 17%. Sequencing input: peripheral blood. The chain employs TRBV6-6 and TRBJ1-6; D is undetermined. This receptor was identified in a person between 65 and 80 years old with COVID-19, enrolled during active disease. The CDR3 bases are TGTGCCAGCAGCCACGCGGGGATCCAATCACCCCTCCACTTT. Translating gives CASSHAGIQSPLHF.